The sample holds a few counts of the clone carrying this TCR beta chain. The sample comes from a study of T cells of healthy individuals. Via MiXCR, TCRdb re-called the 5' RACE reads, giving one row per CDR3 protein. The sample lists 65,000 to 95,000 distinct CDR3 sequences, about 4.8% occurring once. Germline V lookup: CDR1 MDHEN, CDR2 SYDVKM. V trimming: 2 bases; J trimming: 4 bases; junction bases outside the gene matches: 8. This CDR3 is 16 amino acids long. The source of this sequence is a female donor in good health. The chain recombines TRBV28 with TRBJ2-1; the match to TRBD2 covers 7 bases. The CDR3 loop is CASSLREWEGYNEQFF. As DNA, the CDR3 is TGTGCCAGCAGTTTAAGGGAGTGGGAGGGATACAATGAGCAGTTCTTC.